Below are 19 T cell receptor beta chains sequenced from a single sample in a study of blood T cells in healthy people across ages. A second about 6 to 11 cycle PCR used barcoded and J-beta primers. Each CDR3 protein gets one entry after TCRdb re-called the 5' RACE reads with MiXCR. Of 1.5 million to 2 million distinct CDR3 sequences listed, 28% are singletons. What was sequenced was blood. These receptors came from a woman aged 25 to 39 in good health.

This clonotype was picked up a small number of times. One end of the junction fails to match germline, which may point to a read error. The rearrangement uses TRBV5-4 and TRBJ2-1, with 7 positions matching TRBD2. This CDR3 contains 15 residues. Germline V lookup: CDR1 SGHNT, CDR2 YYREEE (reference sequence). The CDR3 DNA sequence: TGTGCCAGCTACCAAGCGGGGAATTCCTACGATGAGCAGTTCTTC. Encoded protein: CASYQAGNSYDEQFF.

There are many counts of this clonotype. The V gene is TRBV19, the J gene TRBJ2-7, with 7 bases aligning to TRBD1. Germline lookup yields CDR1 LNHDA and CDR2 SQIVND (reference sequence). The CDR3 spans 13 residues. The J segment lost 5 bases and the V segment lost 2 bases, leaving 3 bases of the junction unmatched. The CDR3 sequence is CASSIRGGNEQYF. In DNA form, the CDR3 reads TGTGCCAGTAGTATAAGAGGGGGCAACGAGCAGTACTTC.

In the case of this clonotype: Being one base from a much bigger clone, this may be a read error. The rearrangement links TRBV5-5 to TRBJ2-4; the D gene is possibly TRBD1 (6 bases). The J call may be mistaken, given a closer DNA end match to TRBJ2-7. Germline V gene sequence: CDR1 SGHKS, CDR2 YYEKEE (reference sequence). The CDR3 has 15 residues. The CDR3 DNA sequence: TGTGCCAACGCCCCTCAAGGGACACCAACCTACGAGCAGTACTTC. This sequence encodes CANAPQGTPTYEQYF.

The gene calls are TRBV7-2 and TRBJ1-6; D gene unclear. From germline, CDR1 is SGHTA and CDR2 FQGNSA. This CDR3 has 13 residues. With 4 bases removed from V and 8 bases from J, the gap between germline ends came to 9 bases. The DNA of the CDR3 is TGTGCCAGCAGCTCCTACAGAGATTCACCCCTCCACTTT. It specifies CASSSYRDSPLHF.

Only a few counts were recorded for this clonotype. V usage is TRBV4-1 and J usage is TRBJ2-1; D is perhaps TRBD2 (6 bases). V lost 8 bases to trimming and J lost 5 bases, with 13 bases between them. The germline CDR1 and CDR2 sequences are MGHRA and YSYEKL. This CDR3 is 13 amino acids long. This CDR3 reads CASRRGGNNEQFF. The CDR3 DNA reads TGCGCCAGCCGCCGGGGAGGTAACAATGAGCAGTTCTTC.

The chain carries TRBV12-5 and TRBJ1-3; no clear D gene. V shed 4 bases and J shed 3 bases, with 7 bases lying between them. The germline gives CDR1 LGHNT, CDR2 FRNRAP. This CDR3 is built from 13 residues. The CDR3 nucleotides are TGTGCTAGTGGTTATGAGGGTGGAAACACCATATATTTT. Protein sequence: CASGYEGGNTIYF.

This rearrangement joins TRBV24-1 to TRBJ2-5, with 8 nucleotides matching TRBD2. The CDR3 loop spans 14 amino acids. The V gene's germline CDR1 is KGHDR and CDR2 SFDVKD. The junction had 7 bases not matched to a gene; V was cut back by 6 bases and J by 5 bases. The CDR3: CATSPGGQEETQYF. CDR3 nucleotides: TGTGCCACCAGTCCGGGGGGGCAGGAGGAGACCCAGTACTTC.

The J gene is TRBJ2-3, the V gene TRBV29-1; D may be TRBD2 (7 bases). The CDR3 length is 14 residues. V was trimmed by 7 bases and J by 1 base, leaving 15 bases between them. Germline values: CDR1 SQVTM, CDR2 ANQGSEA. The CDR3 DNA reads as TGCAGCGCGGAACGGGGGGCCGGCACAGATACGCAGTATTTT. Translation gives CSAERGAGTDTQYF.

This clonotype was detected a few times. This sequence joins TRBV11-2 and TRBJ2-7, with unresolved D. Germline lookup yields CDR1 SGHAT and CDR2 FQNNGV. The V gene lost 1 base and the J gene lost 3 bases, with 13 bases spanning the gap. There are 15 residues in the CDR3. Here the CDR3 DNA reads TGTGCCAGCAGCTTAGGAGGTGGAAGTCTCTACGAGCAGTACTTC. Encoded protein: CASSLGGGSLYEQYF.

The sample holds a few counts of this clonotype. CDR3 sequence: CASSVETGGDEQFF. The DNA of the CDR3 is TGTGCCAGCAGTGTTGAGACAGGGGGCGATGAGCAGTTCTTC. The chain carries TRBV28 and TRBJ2-1; 10 positions match TRBD1. The V segment lost 5 bases and the J segment 8 bases; nucleotides outside the gene matches: 6. This CDR3 has 14 residues. Germline values: CDR1 MDHEN, CDR2 SYDVKM.

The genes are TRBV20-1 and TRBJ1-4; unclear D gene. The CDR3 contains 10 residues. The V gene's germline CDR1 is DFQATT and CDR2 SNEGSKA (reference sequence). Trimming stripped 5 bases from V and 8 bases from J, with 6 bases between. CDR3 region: CSAAREKLFF. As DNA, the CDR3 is TGCAGTGCTGCCCGGGAAAAACTGTTTTTT.

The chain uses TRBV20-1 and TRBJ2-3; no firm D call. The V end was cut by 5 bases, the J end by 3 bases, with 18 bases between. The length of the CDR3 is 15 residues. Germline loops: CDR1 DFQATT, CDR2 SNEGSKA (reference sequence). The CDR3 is CSAGYNQPTTDTQYF. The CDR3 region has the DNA TGCAGTGCTGGATACAACCAGCCTACGACAGATACGCAGTATTTT.

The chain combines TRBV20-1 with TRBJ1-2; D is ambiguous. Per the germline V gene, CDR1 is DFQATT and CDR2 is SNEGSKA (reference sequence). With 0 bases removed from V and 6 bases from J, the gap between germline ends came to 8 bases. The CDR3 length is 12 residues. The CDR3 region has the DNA TGCAGTGCTAGAGAGGGCGGTCATGGCTACACCTTC. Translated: CSAREGGHGYTF.

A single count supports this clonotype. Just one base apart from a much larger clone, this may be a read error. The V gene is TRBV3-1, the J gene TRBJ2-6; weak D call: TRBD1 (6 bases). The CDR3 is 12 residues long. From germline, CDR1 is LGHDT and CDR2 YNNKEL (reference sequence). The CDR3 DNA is TGTGCCAGCAGCCAGGGGGCCAACGTCCGGACTTTC. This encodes CASSQGANVRTF.

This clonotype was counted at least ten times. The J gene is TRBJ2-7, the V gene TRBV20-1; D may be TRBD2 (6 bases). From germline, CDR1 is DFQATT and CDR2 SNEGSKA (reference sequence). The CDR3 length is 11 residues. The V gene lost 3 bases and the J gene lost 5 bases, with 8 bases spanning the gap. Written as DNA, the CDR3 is TGCAGTGCTAGTCCGGGGGACGAGCAGTACTTC. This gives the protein CSASPGDEQYF.

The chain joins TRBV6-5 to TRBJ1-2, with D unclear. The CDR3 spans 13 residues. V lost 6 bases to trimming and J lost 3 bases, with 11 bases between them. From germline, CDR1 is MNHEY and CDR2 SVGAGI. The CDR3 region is CASRREWDYGYTF. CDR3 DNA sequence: TGTGCCAGCAGGAGGGAATGGGACTATGGCTACACCTTC.

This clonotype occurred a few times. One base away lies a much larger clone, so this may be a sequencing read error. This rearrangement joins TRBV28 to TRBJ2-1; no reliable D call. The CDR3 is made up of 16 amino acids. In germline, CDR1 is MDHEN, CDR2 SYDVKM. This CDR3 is CASSFERTLFYDEQFF. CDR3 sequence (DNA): TGTGCCAGCAGTTTCGAACGGACCCTTTTCTACGATGAGCAGTTCTTC.

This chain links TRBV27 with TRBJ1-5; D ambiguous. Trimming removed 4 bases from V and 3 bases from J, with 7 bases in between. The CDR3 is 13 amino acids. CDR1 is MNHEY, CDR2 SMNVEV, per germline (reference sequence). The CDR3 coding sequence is TGTGCCAGCAGTTGGGGTACCAATCAGCCCCAGCATTTT. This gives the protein CASSWGTNQPQHF.

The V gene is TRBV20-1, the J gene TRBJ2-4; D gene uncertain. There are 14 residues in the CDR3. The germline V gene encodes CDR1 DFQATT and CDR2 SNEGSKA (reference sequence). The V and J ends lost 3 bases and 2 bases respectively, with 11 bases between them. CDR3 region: CSASGKNTKNIQYF. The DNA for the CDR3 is TGCAGTGCTAGTGGAAAGAATACCAAAAACATTCAGTACTTC.